Shown below are 15 T cell receptor beta chains from a single sample sequenced in a study of T-cell reconstitution after alpha-beta-depleted transplantation in children. Unique molecular identifiers were incorporated into the prepared TCRbeta library. MiXCR was run by TCRdb on the PCR reads, yielding one entry per CDR3 protein. The top ten hold around a fifth of the sample, which has 90,000 to 100,000 distinct CDR3 sequences, about 25% seen once. The specimen was PBMCs, collected before TCRalphabeta/CD19-depleted stem cell transplant. The source of these receptors is a boy aged 2-15 years with acute lymphoblastic leukemia, due to receive a stem cell transplant.

The chain combines TRBV5-1 with TRBJ2-1, with TRBD2 identical over 11 bases. The ends lost 0 bases at V and 2 bases at J; junction bases unmatched: 1. This CDR3 is 16 amino acids long. Germline CDR1 reads SGHRS; CDR2 reads YFSETQ. CDR3 DNA sequence: TGCGCCAGCAGCTTGGGGGGACTAGCGGCCTACAATGAGCAGTTCTTC. As protein: CASSLGGLAAYNEQFF. The full variable domain, completed using reference TRBV5-1 and TRBJ2-1, is KAGVTQTPRYLIKTRGQQVTLSCSPISGHRSVSWYQQTPGQGLQFLFEYFSETQRNKGNFPGRFSGRQFSNSRSEMNVSTLELGDSALYLCASSLGGLAAYNEQFFGPGTRLTVL.

The genes are TRBV6-1 and TRBJ2-5; TRBD2 matches at 12 bases. Germline CDR1 is MNHNS and CDR2 is SASEGT. V lost 3 bases to trimming and J lost 5 bases; unmatched junction nucleotides: 4. The CDR3 loop spans 15 amino acids. CDR3 amino acids: CASSELAGGVETQYF. The CDR3 nucleotides read TGTGCCAGCAGTGAGCTAGCGGGAGGGGTTGAGACCCAGTACTTC.

The sample holds a few counts of this clonotype. The V gene is TRBV28, the J gene TRBJ2-1; D is unresolved. V was trimmed by 3 bases and J by 7 bases, leaving 7 bases between them. The CDR3 contains 12 residues. Germline values: CDR1 MDHEN, CDR2 SYDVKM. This CDR3 reads CASSFLRNEQFF. Written as DNA, the CDR3 is TGTGCCAGCAGTTTCCTCAGAAATGAGCAGTTCTTC.

This clonotype was found a few times. V usage is TRBV10-3 and J usage is TRBJ2-1, with D tentatively TRBD1 or TRBD2 (6 bases each). The CDR3 has 14 residues. Germline V CDR1 and CDR2: ENHRY, SYGVKD. Trimming took 4 bases from V and 9 from J, leaving 16 bases between them. Here the CDR3 reads CAISGGGARGEQFF. The CDR3 DNA follows: TGTGCCATCAGTGGCGGAGGGGCCAGGGGTGAGCAGTTCTTC.

In its sample, this clonotype was seen a few times. V and J are TRBV28 and TRBJ2-1, with 10 bases aligning to TRBD2. CDR1 and CDR2 from the germline V gene are MDHEN and SYDVKM. Trimming at V came to 6 bases and at J to 4 bases, leaving 9 bases not matched to a gene. The CDR3 has 16 residues. The CDR3 protein is CASRRYGAGGYNEQFF. DNA for the CDR3: TGTGCCAGCAGGCGGTATGGAGCGGGAGGGTACAATGAGCAGTTCTTC. Full variable domain (outside the CDR3, taken from reference TRBV28 and TRBJ2-1): DVKVTQSSRYLVKRTGEKVFLECVQDMDHENMFWYRQDPGLGLRLIYFSYDVKMKEKGDIPEGYSVSREKKERFSLILESASTNQTSMYLCASRRYGAGGYNEQFFGPGTRLTVL.

V is TRBV25-1 and J is TRBJ2-2, with D possibly matching TRBD2 (6 bases). The CDR3 has 15 amino acids. The V and J ends lost 3 bases and 3 bases respectively, with 11 bases between them. Germline CDR1 MGHDK, CDR2 SYGVNS. For the CDR3, the DNA is TGTGCCAGCAGTGAGGCGGAGGGTTACACCGGGGAGCTGTTTTTT. It yields the protein CASSEAEGYTGELFF.

At least ten counts were recorded for this clonotype. The J gene is TRBJ2-2, the V gene TRBV12-3 or TRBV12-4, with D possibly matching TRBD2 (6 bases). The CDR3 is 14 residues long. Trimming removed 6 bases from V and 1 base from J, with 9 bases in between. Written as DNA, the CDR3 is TGTGCCAGCAGCGGGGGAGGGAACACCGGGGAGCTGTTTTTT. Its translation is CASSGGGNTGELFF.

The J gene is TRBJ1-2, the V gene TRBV27, with D unresolved. Per germline, CDR1 MNHEY and CDR2 SMNVEV (reference sequence). The CDR3 runs 14 residues. Trimming shortened V by 3 bases and J by 2 bases, and 10 bases separated the two germline ends. CDR3 in DNA: TGTGCCAGCAGTTTGGCCCGGGAGAACTATGGCTACACCTTC. It is translated as CASSLARENYGYTF.

V is TRBV10-3 and J is TRBJ2-3, with 11 nucleotides matching TRBD1. Per the germline V gene, CDR1 is ENHRY and CDR2 is SYGVKD. V lost 8 bases, J lost 4 bases, and 5 bases stayed unmatched. The CDR3 length is 14 residues. The CDR3 coding sequence is TGTGCCATCGGTCCGGGACAGGGGGCAGATACGCAGTATTTT. This codes for CAIGPGQGADTQYF.

This clonotype has more than one count but fewer than ten. The J gene is TRBJ2-2, the V gene TRBV29-1, with D unresolved. Germline CDR1 reads SQVTM; CDR2 reads ANQGSEA. The CDR3 sequence is 11 residues long. V was cut by 4 bases and J by 6 bases, with 6 bases left in between. Here the CDR3 DNA reads TGCAGCGTTGGCACGGCCGGGGAGCTGTTTTTT. Its translation: CSVGTAGELFF.

This chain connects TRBV30 to TRBJ2-1, with TRBD2 matching 12 bases. CDR1 is GTSNPN, CDR2 SVGIG, per germline (reference sequence). CDR3 size: 16 residues. The V and J ends lost 3 bases and 7 bases, in that order; junction bases with no gene match: 10. CDR3 loop: CAWRPARLAGGNEQFF. The DNA for the CDR3 is TGTGCCTGGAGACCCGCGCGGCTAGCGGGGGGGAATGAGCAGTTCTTC.

The chain is built from TRBV28 and TRBJ2-7, with 12 bases that match TRBD2. From germline, CDR1 is MDHEN and CDR2 SYDVKM. V lost 2 bases to trimming and J lost 4 bases; unmatched junction nucleotides: 9. The CDR3 length is 17 residues. CDR3 protein: CASSLRSRLAGAYEQYF. The CDR3 DNA reads TGTGCCAGCAGTTTACGGTCGAGACTAGCGGGGGCATACGAGCAGTACTTC.

The V call is TRBV29-1, the J call TRBJ2-2; 9 bases map to TRBD2. Germline-derived CDR1 and CDR2 are SQVTM and ANQGSEA. This CDR3 comprises 15 residues. V lost 5 bases and J lost 4; bases outside the gene matches: 8. CDR3 in DNA: TGCAGCGTTTCCGCGGGAGGGCCTGTCACCGGGGAGCTGTTTTTT. Translated, it gives CSVSAGGPVTGELFF.

Only a few counts were recorded for this clonotype. CDR3 coding DNA: TGCGCCAGCAGCCAAGAAGGAGGGAAGTATTACTCTGGGGCCAACGTCCTGACTTTC. It is translated as CASSQEGGKYYSGANVLTF. The rearrangement joins TRBV4-3 to TRBJ2-6; D possibly corresponds to TRBD2 (6 bases). CDR1 and CDR2 (germline): LGHNA, YSLEER. The CDR3 contains 19 residues. V lost 0 bases, J lost 0 bases, and 15 bases lay in between.

This clonotype was seen at least ten times. CDR3 sequence reads: CASSPPTGGAEAFF. For the CDR3, the DNA is TGTGCCAGCAGTCCCCCCACGGGGGGCGCGGAAGCTTTCTTT. The chain links TRBV28 to TRBJ1-1; D possibly corresponds to TRBD1 (6 bases). Trimming took 5 bases from V and 8 from J, leaving 18 bases between them. CDR3 length equals 14 residues. Germline loops: CDR1 MDHEN, CDR2 SYDVKM.